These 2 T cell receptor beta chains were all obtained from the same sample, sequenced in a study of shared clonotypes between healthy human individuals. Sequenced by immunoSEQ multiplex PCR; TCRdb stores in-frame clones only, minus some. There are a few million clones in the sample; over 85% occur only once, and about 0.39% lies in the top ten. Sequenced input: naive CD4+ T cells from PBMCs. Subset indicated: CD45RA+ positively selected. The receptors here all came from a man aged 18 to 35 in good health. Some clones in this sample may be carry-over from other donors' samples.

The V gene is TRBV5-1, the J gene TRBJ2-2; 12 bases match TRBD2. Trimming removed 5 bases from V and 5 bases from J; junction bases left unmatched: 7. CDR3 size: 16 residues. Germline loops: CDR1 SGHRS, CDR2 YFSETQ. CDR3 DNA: TGCGCCAGCAGGTTACCCGGGACTAGCGGGACCGGGGAGCTGTTTTTT. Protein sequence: CASRLPGTSGTGELFF.

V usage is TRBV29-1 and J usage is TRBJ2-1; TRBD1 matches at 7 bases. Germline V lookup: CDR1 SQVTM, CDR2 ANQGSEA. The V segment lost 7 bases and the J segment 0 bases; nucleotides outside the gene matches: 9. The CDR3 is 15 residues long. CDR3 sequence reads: CSAGPTGSSYNEQFF. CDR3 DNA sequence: TGCAGCGCCGGACCGACAGGGAGCTCCTACAATGAGCAGTTCTTC.